The 20 T cell receptor beta chains below come from one sample, sequenced in a study of post-analysis software for immune sequencing data. Study results and limitations: Controls had lower frequencies than patients of about 5 TRBV segments, which included TRBV5-6, TRBV5-1 and TRBV20-1.

Built from TCR beta cDNA, the libraries had unique molecular identifiers in them. Each CDR3 protein is one row after TCRdb ran MiXCR on the PCR reads. The data contain 740,000 or so distinct CDR3 sequences, about 50% of them seen just once; the ten biggest clones take up roughly 4.4%. Their antigens are not known. Sequenced sample: blood. These receptors came from a girl aged 10 to 17 with multiple sclerosis.

This clonotype was seen more than once but under ten times. This chain uses TRBV29-1 with TRBJ2-1, with D perhaps matching TRBD1 (6 bases). Germline-derived CDR1 and CDR2 are SQVTM and ANQGSEA. The CDR3 spans 13 residues. The V and J ends lost 7 bases and 0 bases respectively, with 10 bases between them. CDR3 nucleotides: TGCAGCGGCACAGGGAGCTCCTACAATGAGCAGTTCTTC. Its protein is CSGTGSSYNEQFF.

J is TRBJ1-2 and V is TRBV29-1, with 9 positions matching TRBD1. Losses at the gene ends were 7 bases for V and 6 bases for J; bases not matched to a gene: 6. Germline lookup yields CDR1 SQVTM and CDR2 ANQGSEA. The CDR3 has 12 residues. Written as DNA, the CDR3 is TGCAGCGAAGGGACAGGGTGGGATGGCTACACCTTC. Its translation is CSEGTGWDGYTF.

Many counts were recorded for this clonotype. The V gene is TRBV3-1, the J gene TRBJ1-4, with 8 bases lining up with TRBD1. The CDR3 loop spans 12 amino acids. With 4 bases clipped from V and 8 bases from J, the junction kept 0 bases outside the gene matches. Germline V CDR1 and CDR2: LGHDT, YNNKEL (reference sequence). The CDR3 DNA sequence: TGTGCCAGCAGCCGGGACAGGGAAAAACTGTTTTTT. Protein sequence: CASSRDREKLFF.

V gene TRBV7-9 combines with J gene TRBJ2-1, with D perhaps TRBD1 (6 bases). The germline V gene has CDR1 SEHNR and CDR2 FQNEAQ (reference sequence). V lost 5 bases to trimming and J lost 2 bases, with 10 bases between them. This CDR3 has 14 amino acids. The CDR3, as DNA: TGTGCCAGCAGCCGGGACATTGCCTACAATGAGCAGTTCTTC. It translates to CASSRDIAYNEQFF.

The genes are TRBV5-1 and TRBJ2-1; TRBD2 matches 7 bases. The junction had 7 bases not matched to a gene; V was cut back by 3 bases and J by 4 bases. The CDR3 covers 15 residues. Germline-derived CDR1 and CDR2 are SGHRS and YFSETQ. CDR3 sequence (DNA): TGCGCCAGCAGCTCGGCCCTAGCGGTTTACAATGAGCAGTTCTTC. Its protein is CASSSALAVYNEQFF.

The genes are TRBV7-9 and TRBJ2-5; tentative D call: TRBD2 (6 bases). V lost 1 base to trimming and J lost 3 bases, with 21 bases between them. The CDR3 is 18 amino acids. Germline CDR1 is SEHNR and CDR2 is FQNEAQ (reference sequence). The CDR3 is CASSLGVLRRDREETQYF. CDR3 in DNA: TGTGCCAGCAGCTTAGGGGTGCTAAGGAGGGACCGGGAAGAGACCCAGTACTTC.

In this sample, this clonotype turned up once. This chain joins TRBV7-9 and TRBJ2-7; D is possibly TRBD1 (5 bases). The germline V gene encodes CDR1 SEHNR and CDR2 FQNEAQ (reference sequence). Trimming pared 0 bases from V and 1 base from J, leaving 10 bases between. CDR3 size: 15 residues. The CDR3: CASSLAGPKSYEQYF. The CDR3 bases are TGTGCCAGCAGCTTAGCGGGGCCTAAGTCCTACGAGCAGTACTTC.

Concerning this clonotype itself: One junction end does not reproduce the germline sequence, and a read error may be involved. The chain recombines TRBV3-1 with TRBJ2-4; 7 bases agree with TRBD2. The CDR3 is 16 residues long. CDR1 LGHDT and CDR2 YNNKEL come from the germline V gene (reference sequence). The CDR3 reads CASNQDPSGDKNIQYF. For the CDR3, the DNA is TGTGCCAGCAACCAAGATCCAAGCGGGGATAAAAACATTCAGTACTTC. Together with reference TRBV3-1 and TRBJ2-4, the CDR3 gives the full variable domain: DTAVSQTPKYLVTQMGNDKSIKCEQNLGHDTMYWYKQDSKKFLKIMFSYNNKELIINETVPNRFSPKSPDKAHLNLHINSLELGDSAVYFCASNQDPSGDKNIQYFGAGTRLSVL.

To note about this clonotype: The junction departs from germline at one end; a sequencing error may be responsible. The genes are TRBV7-7 and TRBJ1-1; no clear D. CDR3 length equals 14 residues. CDR1 SSHAT and CDR2 FNYEAQ come from the germline V gene (reference sequence). The CDR3 is CASSASPGNTEAFF. In DNA, the CDR3 is TGTGCTAGCAGCGCATCGCCAGGGAACACTGAAGCTTTCTTT.

This chain links TRBV29-1 with TRBJ1-4, with D possibly being TRBD1 (6 bases). This CDR3 has 12 amino acids. Germline CDR1 SQVTM, CDR2 ANQGSEA. Trimming cost V 7 bases and J 8 bases, with 14 bases left between them. The CDR3 DNA sequence: TGCAGCGGGGGGCAGGGGCCCGAAAAACTGTTTTTT. This codes for CSGGQGPEKLFF.

The chain is built from TRBV29-1 and TRBJ1-3; TRBD1 matches at 7 bases. Germline assignment: CDR1 SQVTM and CDR2 ANQGSEA. This CDR3 region has 15 residues. Unmatched junction bases numbered 9, after V lost 7 bases and J lost 0 bases. The CDR3 DNA follows: TGCAGCGCCAGAGGGGGCATACACTCTGGAAACACCATATATTTT. Residues: CSARGGIHSGNTIYF.

The chain employs TRBV12-3 or TRBV12-4 and TRBJ2-5; 7 bases fit TRBD1. Judging by the DNA end, TRBJ2-7 fits better; the J call may be wrong. The CDR3 contains 14 residues. CDR3 in amino acids: CASSPDRVPHEQYF. CDR3 DNA: TGTGCCAGCAGCCCCGACAGGGTCCCCCACGAGCAGTACTTC.

The genes are TRBV20-1 and TRBJ2-5, with TRBD2 identical over 9 bases. The V gene's germline CDR1 is DFQATT and CDR2 SNEGSKA (reference sequence). The CDR3 extends over 14 amino acids. The V segment lost 6 bases and the J segment 11 bases; nucleotides outside the gene matches: 16. CDR3 loop: CSAARFAGGGEQYF. The CDR3 nucleotides are TGCAGTGCCGCTAGGTTTGCGGGAGGGGGTGAGCAGTACTTC.

This clonotype turned up a few times. This chain connects TRBV20-1 to TRBJ2-7; TRBD1 agrees at 9 bases. The CDR3 sequence is 14 residues long. The J segment lost 4 bases and the V segment lost 0 bases, leaving 4 bases of the junction unmatched. CDR1 is DFQATT and CDR2 is SNEGSKA in the germline V gene (reference sequence). The chain's CDR3 is CSARDTGQGYEQYF. DNA of the CDR3: TGCAGTGCTAGAGATACCGGACAGGGGTACGAGCAGTACTTC.

The V and J genes are TRBV12-3 or TRBV12-4 and TRBJ2-1; D perhaps matches TRBD2 (5 bases). Trimming stripped 5 bases from V and 8 bases from J, with 7 bases between. CDR3 length equals 11 residues. CDR3 sequence (DNA): TGTGCCAGCAGTACTAGAGATGAGCAGTTCTTC. Protein: CASSTRDEQFF.

This clonotype was observed a few times. The chain has TRBV29-1 and TRBJ1-1; D is perhaps TRBD1 (6 bases). Germline assignment: CDR1 SQVTM and CDR2 ANQGSEA. This CDR3 is built from 12 residues. Trimming took 4 bases from V and 8 from J, leaving 14 bases between them. CDR3 amino acids: CSVVGRGFEAFF. In nucleotides, the CDR3 is TGCAGCGTTGTCGGCAGGGGCTTCGAAGCTTTCTTT.

The V gene is TRBV5-1, the J gene TRBJ2-7, with 8 bases identical to TRBD2. Germline CDR1 reads SGHRS; CDR2 reads YFSETQ. This CDR3 region has 15 residues. V was pared by 0 bases and J by 7 bases, with 9 bases of the junction left unmatched. CDR3 DNA: TGCGCCAGCAGCTTGGTCGGGGGGGGATCGGATGAGCAGTACTTC. It encodes CASSLVGGGSDEQYF.

V is TRBV5-6 and J is TRBJ2-5; the match to TRBD2 covers 14 bases. CDR3 length: 20 residues. Unmatched junction bases numbered 12, after V lost 2 bases and J lost 0 bases. The germline V gene encodes CDR1 SGHDT and CDR2 YYEEEE. CDR3 nucleotide sequence: TGTGCCAGCAGCTTTACAACCGGACTAGCGGGGGGCTTGTACCAAGAGACCCAGTACTTC. As protein: CASSFTTGLAGGLYQETQYF.

This clonotype was recorded a few times. The DNA of the CDR3 is TGCAGCGCCCAGGCGGACGGTAGTTATGGCTACACCTTC. Amino acids: CSAQADGSYGYTF. This chain connects TRBV29-1 to TRBJ1-2; D is unclear. The CDR3 has 13 amino acids. From germline, CDR1 is SQVTM and CDR2 ANQGSEA. V was shortened by 7 bases and J by 5 bases, with 17 bases between the two germline ends.

This clonotype has only a few counts. The CDR3: CASSLVGQTQYF. The CDR3 bases are TGTGCCAGCAGTTTAGTAGGTCAGACCCAGTACTTC. The chain employs TRBV28 and TRBJ2-5, with D unresolved. Per the germline V gene, CDR1 is MDHEN and CDR2 is SYDVKM. Trimming took off 2 bases at V and 6 bases at J, with 7 bases between the two ends. This CDR3 is 12 amino acids long. Combining the CDR3 with reference TRBV28 and TRBJ2-5 gives the whole variable domain DVKVTQSSRYLVKRTGEKVFLECVQDMDHENMFWYRQDPGLGLRLIYFSYDVKMKEKGDIPEGYSVSREKKERFSLILESASTNQTSMYLCASSLVGQTQYFGPGTRLLVL.